Shown below are 4 T cell receptor beta chains from a single sample sequenced in a study of regulatory T cells in long-lasting Graves disease. TCR beta libraries were built with iRepertoire HTBI primers and Arm-PCR of CDR3 regions. One entry per CDR3 protein results from TCRdb running MiXCR on the multiplex PCR reads. The sample includes 350,000 to 500,000 distinct CDR3 sequences, 20% to 25% seen only once; the top ten take 14%. Noted time point: persistent/refractory GD, antithyroid drugs over 5 years with positive TRAb. Generation of the TCR library employed RNA extracted from PBMCs. Sample: peripheral blood mononuclear cells (PBMCs), taken when the disease was refractory, from a patient treated with antithyroid drugs. The receptors were sampled from a female donor with Graves disease.

There are many counts of this clonotype. The chain uses TRBV28 and TRBJ2-2, with 8 bases identical to TRBD2. The length of the CDR3 is 15 residues. Looked up from germline, CDR1 is MDHEN and CDR2 is SYDVKM. V lost 7 bases to trimming and J lost 2 bases; unmatched junction nucleotides: 6. The DNA for the CDR3 is TGTGCCAGCACCCGGGGACTAGACAACACCGGGGAGCTGTTTTTT. This sequence encodes CASTRGLDNTGELFF.

A few counts support this clonotype. The chain links TRBV29-1 to TRBJ2-7; no clear D gene. CDR3 length equals 13 residues. Per germline, CDR1 SQVTM and CDR2 ANQGSEA. The V end was cut by 5 bases, the J end by 0 bases, with 11 bases between. In DNA, the CDR3 is TGCAGCGTTCAGCCTAGGAGCTCCTACGAGCAGTACTTC. It codes for CSVQPRSSYEQYF.

This clonotype occurred many times. This chain connects TRBV3-1 to TRBJ1-6; D possibly corresponds to TRBD1 (5 bases). The CDR3 contains 15 residues. V dropped 0 bases and J dropped 10 bases, with 13 bases sitting between them. From germline, CDR1 is LGHDT and CDR2 YNNKEL (reference sequence). CDR3 in DNA: TGTGCCAGCAGCCAAGATCGGGCAGGGAGGTCACCCCTCCACTTT. Translated, it gives CASSQDRAGRSPLHF.

The table lists this clonotype with a count of one. The chain uses TRBV28 and TRBJ1-3, with 7 positions matching TRBD1. Germline lookup yields CDR1 MDHEN and CDR2 SYDVKM. CDR3 length: 18 residues. Trimming cost V 8 bases and J 4 bases; bases outside gene matches: 20. CDR3 in DNA: TGTGCCAGCTCGTTTAATTACTACCAGGGGGTCCACGGAAACACCATATATTTT. Amino acids: CASSFNYYQGVHGNTIYF. Full variable domain (remainder filled in from reference TRBV28 and TRBJ1-3): DVKVTQSSRYLVKRTGEKVFLECVQDMDHENMFWYRQDPGLGLRLIYFSYDVKMKEKGDIPEGYSVSREKKERFSLILESASTNQTSMYLCASSFNYYQGVHGNTIYFGEGSWLTVV.